A selection of T cell receptor beta chains follows, all from one sample in a study of blood T cell repertoires in COVID-19. Here immunoSEQ multiplex PCR was the method, and the copy in TCRdb shows in-frame clones only, minus some. The sample comprises some 230,000 clones, approximately 85% of which are singletons, and 2.5% to 3.5% rests with the top ten. The sample consisted of peripheral blood. Every receptor here comes from a man aged 45-65 years who had recovered from COVID-19. Both conserved end residues are part of each CDR3. The D gene is left open where the match is weak. Size tells how often a clone was seen (once, few, many) or the class of an expanded clone, and some rows leave it out.

J,V,size,D,CDR3,DNA
TRBJ1-6,TRBV9,NA,NA,CASSAAGFSSSPLHF,TGTGCCAGCAGCGCCGCCGGGTTTAGCAGCTCACCCCTCCACTTT
TRBJ2-2,TRBV9,NA,NA,CASRAPGGAGTGELFF,TGTGCCAGCAGGGCCCCGGGGGGCGCGGGCACCGGGGAGCTGTTTTTT
TRBJ2-2,TRBV18,NA,NA,CASSRTLAETIGELFF,TGTGCCAGCTCACGAACCTTAGCGGAAACGATCGGGGAGCTGTTTTTT
TRBJ1-5,TRBV19,NA,NA,CASSIRGINQPQHF,TGTGCCAGTAGTATTCGGGGGATCAATCAGCCCCAGCATTTT
TRBJ2-7,TRBV5-4,NA,TRBD1,CASSLSDRDSNEQYF,TGTGCCAGCAGCTTATCGGACAGGGATAGTAACGAGCAGTACTTC
TRBJ2-5,TRBV28,NA,NA,CASSYPPVETQYF,TGTGCCAGCAGTTACCCACCAGTGGAGACCCAGTACTTC
TRBJ1-2,TRBV14,NA,NA,CASSATRQSYGYTF,TGTGCCAGCAGCGCCACGAGGCAGTCCTATGGCTACACCTTC
TRBJ2-7,TRBV5-1,NA,NA,CASSLTSTYEQYF,TGCGCCAGCAGCTTGACGTCTACTTACGAGCAGTACTTC
TRBJ1-5,TRBV19,NA,TRBD1,CASTDRARNQPQHF,TGTGCCAGTACCGACAGGGCTAGGAATCAGCCCCAGCATTTT
TRBJ1-4,TRBV29-1,NA,TRBD1,CSVGQGANEKLFF,TGCAGCGTTGGCCAGGGGGCAAATGAAAAACTGTTTTTT
TRBJ2-7,TRBV2,NA,TRBD1,CASSRDRRSYEQYF,TGTGCCAGCAGTCGGGACAGGCGTTCCTACGAGCAGTACTTC
TRBJ1-5,TRBV28,NA,NA,CAGTPGGVSNQPQHF,TGTGCCGGTACCCCGGGGGGGGTTAGCAATCAGCCCCAGCATTTT
TRBJ2-7,TRBV27,NA,NA,CASKIQGSSYEQYF,TGTGCCAGCAAAATACAGGGAAGCTCCTACGAGCAGTACTTC
TRBJ2-1,TRBV10-3,NA,TRBD2,CAISESASGDYNEQFF,TGTGCCATCAGTGAGTCGGCTAGCGGGGATTACAATGAGCAGTTCTTC
TRBJ1-5,TRBV28,few,NA,CASRPTVLNQPQHF,TGTGCCAGCAGGCCGACTGTACTGAATCAGCCCCAGCATTTT
TRBJ2-2,TRBV27,NA,TRBD2,CASRTGVLAGVNTGELFF,TGTGCCAGCAGGACAGGGGTCCTAGCGGGAGTTAACACCGGGGAGCTGTTTTTT
TRBJ2-3,TRBV5-1,NA,NA,CASSPPGLASTDTQYF,TGCGCCAGCAGCCCTCCGGGACTGGCAAGCACAGATACGCAGTATTTT
TRBJ1-2,TRBV7-2,few,NA,CASSFARGDYGYTF,TGTGCCAGCAGCTTCGCCCGGGGAGACTATGGCTACACCTTC
TRBJ2-1,TRBV28,NA,TRBD2,CASTPGLGSYNEQFF,TGTGCCAGCACCCCGGGACTAGGCTCCTACAATGAGCAGTTCTTC
TRBJ2-3,TRBV6-5,NA,NA,CASSSTPTSSNTQYF,TGTGCCAGCAGTTCGACCCCGACTAGTAGTAATACGCAGTATTTT
TRBJ2-1,TRBV28,NA,TRBD2,CASSPGTSGNNEQFF,TGTGCCAGCAGTCCCGGGACTAGCGGGAATAATGAGCAGTTCTTC
TRBJ1-4,TRBV27,NA,TRBD1,CASSAGGTNEKLFF,TGTGCCAGCAGCGCAGGGGGGACTAATGAAAAACTGTTTTTT
TRBJ1-2,TRBV3-1/TRBV3-2,NA,NA,CASTSSTYGYTF,TGTGCCAGCACCTCAAGCACCTACGGCTACACCTTC
TRBJ1-1,TRBV7-9,NA,NA,CASSLMGANTEAFF,TGTGCCAGCAGCTTGATGGGGGCGAACACTGAAGCTTTCTTT
TRBJ2-3,TRBV5-1,NA,TRBD1,CASSYDPGQGTDTQYF,TGCGCCAGCAGCTACGATCCGGGACAGGGCACAGATACGCAGTATTTT
TRBJ2-7,TRBV7-9,NA,TRBD1,CASSFGTGYEQYF,TGTGCCAGCAGCTTCGGGACAGGGTACGAGCAGTACTTC
TRBJ2-1,TRBV5-1,NA,TRBD2,CASSLEGLAGRYNEQFF,TGCGCCAGCAGCTTGGAAGGACTAGCGGGAAGGTACAATGAGCAGTTCTTC
TRBJ2-6,TRBV27,NA,NA,CASSLRGDSGANVLTF,TGTGCCAGCAGTTTACGTGGAGACTCTGGGGCCAACGTCCTGACTTTC
TRBJ2-7,TRBV28,NA,TRBD2,CAAGGERTYEQYF,TGTGCCGCGGGGGGGGAGAGAACCTACGAGCAGTACTTC
TRBJ1-2,TRBV28,NA,NA,CASSLGQIANYGYTF,TGTGCCAGCAGTTTAGGGCAGATAGCTAACTATGGCTACACCTTC
TRBJ2-5,TRBV5-4,once,NA,CASSFGVTQETQYF,TGTGCCAGCAGCTTCGGTGTCACTCAAGAGACCCAGTACTTC
TRBJ1-1,TRBV6-5,NA,TRBD1,CASSQFFGQGAEAFF,TGTGCCAGCAGTCAGTTTTTCGGACAGGGCGCTGAAGCTTTCTTT
TRBJ2-7,TRBV18,few,NA,CASSPRIADSYEQYF,TGTGCCAGCTCACCACGGATAGCCGATTCCTACGAGCAGTACTTC
TRBJ2-5,TRBV29-1,once,NA,CTVSPGQGKTQYF,TGCACCGTATCTCCGGGACAAGGGAAGACCCAGTACTTC
TRBJ2-7,TRBV21-1,NA,NA,CASSKDLDSHHEQYF,TGTGCCAGCAGCAAAGATCTAGATTCCCATCACGAGCAGTACTTC
TRBJ2-7,TRBV2,NA,TRBD1,CASSTPGQGFYEQYF,TGTGCCAGCAGCACACCGGGACAGGGATTCTACGAGCAGTACTTC
TRBJ2-2,TRBV28,NA,TRBD2,CASSFGLAGGDTGELFF,TGTGCCAGCAGTTTCGGACTAGCGGGAGGAGACACCGGGGAGCTGTTTTTT
TRBJ2-3,TRBV6-5,NA,TRBD2,CASGNRAGVGDTQYF,TGTGCCAGCGGGAACAGAGCGGGAGTGGGAGATACGCAGTATTTT
TRBJ1-5,TRBV28,NA,NA,CASSPTRGSNQPQHF,TGTGCCAGCAGCCCGACAAGAGGGAGCAATCAGCCCCAGCATTTT
TRBJ1-4,TRBV5-1,NA,NA,CASSLERGGEKLFF,TGCGCCAGCAGCTTGGAAAGGGGAGGCGAAAAACTGTTTTTT
TRBJ1-5,TRBV6-6,NA,NA,CASENGVGNQPQHF,TGTGCCAGCGAAAACGGAGTAGGCAATCAGCCCCAGCATTTT